Sequencing of this T cell receptor beta chain was carried out in a study of blood T cells in healthy people across ages. Across the whole study: The template switching approach captured approximately one barcoded beta molecule for every two T cells.

The germline gives CDR1 SEHNR, CDR2 FQNEAQ (reference sequence). The CDR3 sequence is 15 residues long. V trimming: 3 bases; J trimming: 5 bases; junction bases outside the gene matches: 7. Study results and limitations: Older individuals had lower TCR beta diversity per million T cells (the decline was roughly linear). Long-lived and aged donors differed, with more naive CD4+ cells and higher diversity in the long-lived.

This clonotype was detected a few times. Its antigen is undetermined. A second 7 to 11 cycle PCR used barcoded and J-beta primers. MiXCR was run by TCRdb on the 5' RACE reads, yielding one entry per CDR3 protein. The repertoire has 750,000 to 850,000 distinct CDR3 sequences, approximately 25% of them found once; the top ten carry approximately 3.7%. This same sample was also taken into another study, of T cells of mothers and their children. That study reports: Each donor was one of three healthy Caucasian mothers or one of their six children.

The TCR sequence derives from a boy aged 5-17 years in good health. The sample consisted of blood. The chain carries TRBV7-9 and TRBJ2-5; 9 bases are a match to TRBD1. The CDR3 loop is CASSFTGGAGETQYF. In nucleotides, the CDR3 is TGTGCCAGCAGCTTCACAGGGGGCGCAGGGGAGACCCAGTACTTC.